Listed here are 25 T cell receptor beta chains from one sample, sequenced in a study of control samples from healthy donors and cancer patients. Sequenced by immunoSEQ multiplex PCR; TCRdb stores in-frame clones only, minus some. The top ten hold approximately 16% of the sample, which has around 72,000 clones, approximately 88% seen once. The sequenced sample was blood. These receptors were obtained from a man aged 45-60 years in good health.

The chain employs TRBV7-2 and TRBJ2-5; D ambiguous. CDR1 and CDR2 (germline): SGHTA, FQGNSA. V shed 1 base and J shed 1 base, with 4 bases lying between them. The CDR3 extends over 13 amino acids. CDR3 in DNA: TGTGCCAGCAGCTTAGTTTTCCAAGAGACCCAGTACTTC. Encoded protein: CASSLVFQETQYF.

The J gene is TRBJ1-5, the V gene TRBV15; no clear D. There are 16 residues in the CDR3. V lost 0 bases and J 2 bases, leaving 11 bases between the germline ends. The germline CDR1 and CDR2 sequences are LNHNV and YYDKDF (reference sequence). The CDR3 region has the DNA TGTGCCACCAGCAGAGATATCGCCGGACGCAATCAGCCCCAGCATTTT. Its translation is CATSRDIAGRNQPQHF.

The chain combines TRBV6-5 with TRBJ1-6; D may be TRBD1 (6 bases). CDR1 MNHEY and CDR2 SVGAGI come from the germline V gene. This CDR3 comprises 13 residues. V gave up 6 bases and J gave up 5 bases, with 8 bases separating them. CDR3 sequence: CASRNRDNSPLHF. The CDR3 DNA follows: TGTGCCAGCAGGAACAGGGATAATTCACCCCTCCACTTT.

This sequence joins TRBV9 and TRBJ2-3; 9 nucleotides line up with TRBD1. The CDR3 spans 15 residues. Trimming took 3 bases from V and 4 from J; bases not matched to a gene: 6. CDR1 is SGDLS, CDR2 YYNGEE, per germline. The CDR3 protein is CASSGTGAGPDTQYF. CDR3 DNA sequence: TGTGCCAGCAGCGGGACAGGGGCCGGCCCAGATACGCAGTATTTT.

The gene calls are TRBV7-2 and TRBJ1-4; TRBD1 agrees at 10 bases. Losses at the gene ends were 5 bases for V and 7 bases for J; bases not matched to a gene: 10. Germline CDR1 reads SGHTA; CDR2 reads FQGNSA. This CDR3 is 16 amino acids long. As DNA, the CDR3 is TGTGCCAGCAGCCAAAACAGACAGGGGGCGGGTGAAAAACTGTTTTTT. Its translation: CASSQNRQGAGEKLFF.

The CDR3 DNA is TGTGCCAGCAGCCCCGACGGGGATGAGCAGTTCTTC. The encoded protein is CASSPDGDEQFF. V gene TRBV11-3 combines with J gene TRBJ2-1; D may be TRBD2 (5 bases). V gave up 5 bases and J gave up 8 bases, with 10 bases separating them. Germline CDR1 and CDR2: SGHNT and YENEEA. CDR3 length: 12 amino acids.

This clone was seen once. The V call is TRBV2, the J call TRBJ2-5, with D perhaps assigned TRBD1 or TRBD2 (5 bases each). Germline CDR1 and CDR2: SNHLY and FYNNEI. Trimming removed 5 bases from V and 5 bases from J, with 15 bases in between. This CDR3 comprises 14 residues. CDR3 in DNA: TGTGCCAGCAGTTGGGACCAGGGAATGGAGACCCAGTACTTC. This codes for CASSWDQGMETQYF.

This clone appeared a few times. The V and J genes are TRBV7-2 and TRBJ2-2, with a tentative D call TRBD1 (5 bases). This CDR3 region has 17 residues. V lost 5 bases, J lost 5 bases, and 21 bases lay in between. From germline, CDR1 is SGHTA and CDR2 FQGNSA. CDR3 residues: CASSVRAGRQGTGELFF. CDR3 in DNA: TGTGCCAGCAGCGTTAGAGCAGGACGGCAGGGTACCGGGGAGCTGTTTTTT.

The genes are TRBV6-5 and TRBJ1-1; 9 bases line up with TRBD1. The germline V gene has CDR1 MNHEY and CDR2 SVGAGI. The CDR3 contains 14 residues. The trim removed 5 bases at V and 1 base at J, leaving 2 bases unmatched. The CDR3 sequence is CASSTGGSNTEAFF. The CDR3 bases are TGTGCCAGCAGTACAGGGGGCTCGAACACTGAAGCTTTCTTT.

CDR3: CASSLGTGGPSSEKLFF. Written as DNA, the CDR3 is TGTGCCAGCAGCCTAGGGACAGGGGGCCCCTCCTCTGAAAAACTGTTTTTT. V gene TRBV5-4 combines with J gene TRBJ1-4; 12 nucleotides match TRBD1. The germline gives CDR1 SGHNT, CDR2 YYREEE (reference sequence). This CDR3 region has 17 residues. Unmatched junction bases numbered 11, after V lost 4 bases and J lost 7 bases.

The chain carries TRBV18 and TRBJ1-2; 9 nucleotides match TRBD1. From germline, CDR1 is KGHSH and CDR2 LQKENI. The CDR3 extends over 14 amino acids. The V gene end was trimmed by 1 base and the J gene end by 6 bases; junction bases not matched to a gene: 3. The CDR3 DNA sequence: TGTGCCAGCTCACCACGGGGACAGGGTAATGGCTACACCTTC. Protein: CASSPRGQGNGYTF.

V gene TRBV12-3 or TRBV12-4 combines with J gene TRBJ2-1; D is possibly TRBD1 or TRBD2 (5 bases each). The CDR3 contains 11 residues. V dropped 4 bases and J dropped 9 bases, with 7 bases sitting between them. The CDR3: CASSWGIEQFF. In nucleotides, the CDR3 is TGTGCCAGCAGTTGGGGGATTGAGCAGTTCTTC.

This rearrangement joins TRBV2 to TRBJ2-5, with TRBD2 as a possible D gene (7 bases). Trimming removed 11 bases from V and 1 base from J, with 11 bases in between. CDR1 is SNHLY, CDR2 FYNNEI, per germline. CDR3 length: 12 residues. The CDR3 DNA sequence: TGTGCCCAGGGGAGGGTCCAAGAGACCCAGTACTTC. Translated: CAQGRVQETQYF.

The chain links TRBV2 to TRBJ2-3; TRBD2 matches at 12 bases. Germline lookup yields CDR1 SNHLY and CDR2 FYNNEI. The V gene end was trimmed by 8 bases and the J gene end by 0 bases; junction bases not matched to a gene: 15. The CDR3 length is 19 residues. CDR3 region: CASRHDLASGRGSTDTQYF. The CDR3 coding sequence is TGTGCCAGCCGCCATGACTTGGCTAGCGGGAGGGGGAGCACAGATACGCAGTATTTT.

This clone came up a few times. The rearrangement joins TRBV7-9 to TRBJ1-2; 8 bases are shared with TRBD1. Germline V gene sequence: CDR1 SEHNR, CDR2 FQNEAQ (reference sequence). This CDR3 is built from 16 residues. Trimming took 2 bases from V and 6 from J; bases not matched to a gene: 11. This chain's CDR3 is CASSLTRTGTKDGYTF. CDR3 sequence (DNA): TGTGCCAGCAGCTTAACTCGGACAGGGACAAAGGATGGCTACACCTTC.

The V and J genes are TRBV11-1 and TRBJ2-1, with D possibly matching TRBD2 (6 bases). The V end lost 4 bases, the J end lost 6 bases, and 16 bases lay between the germline ends. The CDR3 is 15 amino acids. The germline V gene has CDR1 SGHAT and CDR2 FQDESV (reference sequence). This chain's CDR3 is CASSSAGSHINEQFF. Written as DNA, the CDR3 is TGTGCCAGCAGCTCCGCCGGGAGTCATATCAATGAGCAGTTCTTC.

The CDR3 sequence: CASSFSQETQYF. DNA for the CDR3: TGTGCCAGCAGTTTCAGTCAAGAGACCCAGTACTTC. The chain uses TRBV28 and TRBJ2-5; the D is unclear. The CDR3 covers 12 residues. V was cut by 3 bases and J by 2 bases, with 4 bases left in between. Germline V gene sequence: CDR1 MDHEN, CDR2 SYDVKM.

The J gene is TRBJ2-1, the V gene TRBV5-1, with D uncertain. This CDR3 spans 11 amino acids. CDR1 and CDR2 from the germline V gene are SGHRS and YFSETQ. Trimming took 4 bases from V and 8 from J, leaving 7 bases between them. This CDR3 is CASSDHDEQFF. The CDR3 region has the DNA TGCGCCAGCAGCGATCACGATGAGCAGTTCTTC.

The V gene is TRBV5-8, the J gene TRBJ2-2; possibly TRBD1 or TRBD2 for D (5 bases each). The CDR3 is 14 residues long. With 1 base removed from V and 6 bases from J, the gap between germline ends came to 10 bases. Germline loops: CDR1 SGHTS, CDR2 YDEGEE. Written as DNA, the CDR3 is TGTGCCAGCAGCTTGTGGGGGAGTGCCGGGGAGCTGTTTTTT. This codes for CASSLWGSAGELFF.

V and J are TRBV4-1 and TRBJ2-7; 8 nucleotides align to TRBD2. V lost 3 bases and J lost 2; bases outside the gene matches: 6. The CDR3 is made up of 15 amino acids. Germline CDR1 and CDR2: MGHRA and YSYEKL. The CDR3 DNA reads as TGCGCCAGCAGCCACCCACTAGCGGACACCTACGAGCAGTACTTC. Translation: CASSHPLADTYEQYF.

The chain couples TRBV15 to TRBJ2-2; 7 nucleotides match TRBD1. This CDR3 has 16 residues. Trimming removed 1 base from V and 4 bases from J; junction bases left unmatched: 6. In germline, CDR1 is LNHNV, CDR2 YYDKDF (reference sequence). DNA for the CDR3: TGTGCCACCAGCAGAGGACAGGGAATGGGCACCGGGGAGCTGTTTTTT. Protein product: CATSRGQGMGTGELFF.

This clone was detected only once. V and J are TRBV10-3 and TRBJ1-1; 8 bases match TRBD1. Germline lookup yields CDR1 ENHRY and CDR2 SYGVKD. The CDR3 covers 14 residues. The V and J ends lost 6 bases and 4 bases, in that order; junction bases with no gene match: 7. CDR3: CAIRDQGAGTEAFF. In DNA form, the CDR3 reads TGTGCCATCAGGGATCAGGGGGCGGGCACTGAAGCTTTCTTT.

The chain couples TRBV2 to TRBJ2-2; the match to TRBD2 covers 8 bases. CDR1 SNHLY and CDR2 FYNNEI come from the germline V gene. This CDR3 spans 16 amino acids. Trimming cost V 3 bases and J 3 bases; bases outside gene matches: 6. The CDR3 coding sequence is TGTGCCAGCAGTGATCGGAGCGGGAGTTACACCGGGGAGCTGTTTTTT. It translates to CASSDRSGSYTGELFF.

This clone appeared a single time. V is TRBV19 and J is TRBJ1-5; 9 positions agree with TRBD1. J gave up 7 bases and V 3 bases, and 13 bases lay outside the gene matches. There are 17 residues in the CDR3. Germline V gene lookup returns CDR1 LNHDA and CDR2 SQIVND (reference sequence). The CDR3 bases are TGTGCCAGTAGTATTTCTACGGGGACAGGGTTTGAACAGCCCCAGCATTTT. Its translation: CASSISTGTGFEQPQHF.

This clone was detected only a few times. The chain combines TRBV4-1 with TRBJ2-2; D not resolved. This CDR3 comprises 15 residues. The V end lost 6 bases, the J end lost 2 bases, and 13 bases lay between the germline ends. Germline V lookup: CDR1 MGHRA, CDR2 YSYEKL. CDR3 coding DNA: TGCGCCAGCAGACTAACCCAGGAAAACACCGGGGAGCTGTTTTTT. Encoded protein: CASRLTQENTGELFF.